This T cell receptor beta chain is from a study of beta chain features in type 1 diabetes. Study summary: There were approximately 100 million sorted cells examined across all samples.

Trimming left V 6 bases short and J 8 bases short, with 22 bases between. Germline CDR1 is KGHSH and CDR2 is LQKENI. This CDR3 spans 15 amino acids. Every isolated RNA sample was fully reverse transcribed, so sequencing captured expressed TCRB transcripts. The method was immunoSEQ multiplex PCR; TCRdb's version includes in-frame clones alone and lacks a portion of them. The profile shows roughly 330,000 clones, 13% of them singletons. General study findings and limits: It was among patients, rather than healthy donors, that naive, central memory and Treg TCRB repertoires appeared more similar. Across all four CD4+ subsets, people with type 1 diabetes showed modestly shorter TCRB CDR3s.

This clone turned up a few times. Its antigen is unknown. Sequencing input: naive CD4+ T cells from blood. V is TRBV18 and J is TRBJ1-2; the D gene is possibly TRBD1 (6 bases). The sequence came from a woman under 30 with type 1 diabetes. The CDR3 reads CASSKDSQGVEGYTF. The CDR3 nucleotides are TGTGCCAGCTCTAAAGACTCACAGGGAGTGGAAGGCTACACCTTC.